The 13 T cell receptor beta chains given below trace back to one sample, sequenced in a study of blood T cell repertoires in COVID-19. Generated by immunoSEQ multiplex PCR, the TCRdb table keeps only in-frame clones and is missing some. Here the sample spans some 200,000 clones, 85% to 90% being singletons. The sequencing sample was made of peripheral blood. The receptor set was obtained from a woman in her sixties or seventies with COVID-19, enrolled during active disease.

The chain combines TRBV5-5 with TRBJ2-5; TRBD2 matches 8 bases. J gave up 4 bases and V 7 bases, and 9 bases lay outside the gene matches. The CDR3 loop spans 14 amino acids. Per the germline V gene, CDR1 is SGHKS and CDR2 is YYEKEE (reference sequence). CDR3 amino acids: CASAPRLAGETQYF. The CDR3 DNA reads as TGTGCCAGCGCACCCCGGCTAGCGGGAGAGACCCAGTACTTC.

This chain links TRBV27 with TRBJ1-5; the D gene is possibly TRBD1 (6 bases). This CDR3 has 15 amino acids. Between the trimmed V and J ends, which lost 8 bases and 5 bases, there was a span of 19 bases. Germline CDR1 is MNHEY and CDR2 is SMNVEV (reference sequence). The CDR3 loop is CASGAIRDNHQPQHF. CDR3 nucleotide sequence: TGTGCCAGCGGCGCTATCCGGGACAATCATCAGCCCCAGCATTTT.

This clone occurred once. The J gene is TRBJ1-1, the V gene TRBV7-3; the match to TRBD1 covers 7 bases. The CDR3 loop spans 15 amino acids. Germline loops: CDR1 SGHTA, CDR2 FQGTGA. Trimming at V came to 5 bases and at J to 1 base, leaving 7 bases not matched to a gene. CDR3 sequence reads: CASSLGTARNTEAFF. CDR3 DNA sequence: TGTGCCAGCAGCCTCGGGACAGCCAGGAACACTGAAGCTTTCTTT.

The chain joins TRBV11-1 to TRBJ1-6, with D unclear. The V and J ends lost 0 bases and 7 bases respectively, with 4 bases between them. CDR3 length equals 13 residues. The V gene's germline CDR1 is SGHAT and CDR2 FQDESV (reference sequence). The CDR3 region has the DNA TGTGCCAGCAGCTTAGCCGGGAATTCACCCCTCCACTTT. It is translated as CASSLAGNSPLHF.

The rearrangement uses TRBV19 and TRBJ2-3, with 13 bases lining up with TRBD2. Looked up from germline, CDR1 is LNHDA and CDR2 is SQIVND (reference sequence). The CDR3 is 14 amino acids. V shed 6 bases, J shed 5 bases, and the junction held 2 bases outside the gene matches. The CDR3 reads CASRGTSGIDTQYF. The CDR3 nucleotides are TGTGCCAGTAGAGGGACTAGCGGGATAGATACGCAGTATTTT. The whole variable domain, remainder taken from reference TRBV19 and TRBJ2-3, is DGGITQSPKYLFRKEGQNVTLSCEQNLNHDAMYWYRQDPGQGLRLIYYSQIVNDFQKGDIAEGYSVSREKKESFPLTVTSAQKNPTAFYLCASRGTSGIDTQYFGPGTRLTVL.

This clone was observed a handful of times. This sequence joins TRBV7-3 and TRBJ1-1; maybe TRBD1 (6 bases). The V end lost 6 bases, the J end lost 0 bases, and 11 bases lay between the germline ends. The CDR3 covers 14 residues. Germline V gene data show CDR1 as SGHTA and CDR2 as FQGTGA. The CDR3 region has the DNA TGTGCCAGCAGTCCGGACAGCATGAACACTGAAGCTTTCTTT. Encoded protein: CASSPDSMNTEAFF. Looking up the rest from reference TRBV7-3 and TRBJ1-1 gives the full variable domain: GAGVSQTPSNKVTEKGKYVELRCDPISGHTALYWYRQSLGQGPEFLIYFQGTGAADDSGLPNDRFFAVRPEGSVSTLKIQRTERGDSAVYLCASSPDSMNTEAFFGQGTRLTVV.

The CDR3 sequence: CASSQSLRGYEQYF. DNA for the CDR3: TGCGCCAGCAGCCAAAGCCTTCGGGGCTACGAGCAGTACTTC. This chain connects TRBV4-3 to TRBJ2-7; weak D call: TRBD2 (5 bases). In germline, CDR1 is LGHNA, CDR2 YSLEER. Trimming took off 2 bases at V and 3 bases at J, with 11 bases between the two ends. This CDR3 has 14 amino acids.

The V call is TRBV9, the J call TRBJ1-3; D is ambiguous. The germline V gene encodes CDR1 SGDLS and CDR2 YYNGEE. The CDR3 spans 16 residues. Between the trimmed V and J ends, which lost 3 bases and 0 bases, there was a span of 13 bases. Here the CDR3 reads CASSARGSNSGNTIYF. The CDR3 DNA is TGTGCCAGCAGCGCCCGCGGGAGTAACTCTGGAAACACCATATATTTT. The full variable domain, its missing parts supplied by reference TRBV9 and TRBJ1-3, is DSGVTQTPKHLITATGQRVTLRCSPRSGDLSVYWYQQSLDQGLQFLIQYYNGEERAKGNILERFSAQQFPDLHSELNLSSLELGDSALYFCASSARGSNSGNTIYFGEGSWLTVV.

This clone was picked up one time. The chain joins TRBV27 to TRBJ1-5; D perhaps matches TRBD1 (6 bases). Germline V gene lookup returns CDR1 MNHEY and CDR2 SMNVEV (reference sequence). Trimming cost V 6 bases and J 0 bases, with 12 bases left between them. The CDR3 runs 15 residues. The CDR3 spells CASSHGQYSNQPQHF. The DNA of the CDR3 is TGTGCCAGCAGCCACGGACAGTATAGCAATCAGCCCCAGCATTTT.

This clone has a handful of counts. The V call is TRBV12-1, the J call TRBJ2-1; the table's D gene call, TRBD1, was not cross checked with the DNA. TRBV12-1 is noted as a pseudogene. The CDR3 spans 15 residues. The chain's CDR3 is CASSSRQGAHNEQFF. CDR3 DNA sequence: TGTGCCAGCAGCTCCAGACAGGGGGCACACAATGAGCAGTTCTTC.

The CDR3 nucleotides are TGCGCCAGCAGTCAACTCCTCAGTGCTGAAGAGACCCAGTACTTC. The encoded protein is CASSQLLSAEETQYF. The chain uses TRBV23-1 and TRBJ2-5, with D uncertain. TRBV23-1 is an ORF for which the function is uncertain. The CDR3 contains 15 residues. V was cut by 2 bases and J by 3 bases, with 13 bases left in between.

Comments on this clone: The junction departs from germline at one end; a sequencing error may be responsible. V is TRBV7-7 and J is TRBJ2-7; the match to TRBD2 covers 10 bases. This CDR3 is 15 amino acids long. Germline values: CDR1 SSHAT, CDR2 FNYEAQ (reference sequence). The CDR3, as DNA: TGTGCTAGCAGCTTAGATAGCGGGAGGCTGCACGAGCAGTACTTC. Translation gives CASSLDSGRLHEQYF.

This chain joins TRBV19 and TRBJ2-7; the match to TRBD1 covers 9 bases. V was pared by 4 bases and J by 3 bases, with 7 bases of the junction left unmatched. CDR1 and CDR2 from the germline V gene are LNHDA and SQIVND (reference sequence). The CDR3 is made up of 15 amino acids. CDR3 residues: CASSTPGDRVYEQYF. The CDR3 coding sequence is TGTGCCAGTAGTACCCCTGGGGACAGGGTCTACGAGCAGTACTTC.